The T cell receptor (beta chain) under discussion was sequenced for a study of tumor-infiltrating T cells and Merkel cell polyomavirus (dated by TCRdb to the late 2010s). Background on the whole study: CD8+ T cells specific for the Merkel cell polyomavirus KLL epitope were examined in Merkel cell carcinoma patients. Patients came in at different disease stages and had a median follow-up of roughly 2.5 years, ranging from roughly 1.1 to 6.0 years. Patients received varied, non-standardized therapies including chemotherapy, radiation and immunotherapies. In under 15 samples, TRB sequencing was done on KLL-tetramer-sorted cells from blood or tumor-infiltrating lymphocytes, along with about eleven matched whole-tumor samples. Most of the whole-tumor samples were 25-micron curls sectioned from formalin-fixed, paraffin-embedded tissue blocks. Across the study, one tumor sample was obtained as a frozen nodal tumor digest and one as a flash-frozen core biopsy of a metastasis.

By immunohistochemistry, the tumors of all patients showed robust positive staining for Merkel cell polyomavirus Large T antigen. The study included roughly twelve Merkel cell carcinoma patients who had robust KLL-tetramer+ populations, above 0.04% of CD8+ T cells, in blood and/or cultured TIL. Every patient was Caucasian, and patient ages had a median of 65 years and ranged from about 50 to 85 years. Lymph node tumors were analyzed for patients with unknown primaries presenting with nodal disease, or where primary tissue was insufficient. CDR1 and CDR2 were assigned from the germline V gene (reference sequence) as SGHNT and YYREEE. The CDR3, from cysteine to phenylalanine, totals 15 residues. The retained sequence is limited to the CDR3, 45 bases, with the frame set at the first base. V is clipped by 1 base and J by 5 bases, and the sequence between their germline boundaries is 15 bases long. A note on this clone: Its antigen is currently not known. Base qualities are missing; no much larger clone stands one base away.

Library preparation was by the immunoSEQ multiplex PCR assay. Adaptive Biotechnologies (Seattle, WA) carried out genomic DNA extraction, TRB sequencing and normalization. Concerning the study's data processing: To compute clonality, the Shannon entropy of productive TRB sequences was normalized by log2 of unique productive sequences and then subtracted from one. KLL-specific clonotypes in tumors were identified by matching TCRbeta CDR3 amino acid sequences with those from each patient's tetramer-sorted sample. Entries here come from immuneACCESS through TCRdb and include only in-frame sequences with V and J called. Some clones fail to appear in such tables; in the studies checked, an unresolved V gene covers under half of the shortfall, and the cause of the remainder is unknown. V, J and clone size were drawn from that table, and D and trimming were deduced from the DNA. The sample table records over 20,000 clones; 70% to 90% of these occur just once. The ten largest clones capture less than 3% of the sample.

Study-level results and caveats: Because the study covered only a single viral epitope, T cells targeting other Merkel cell polyomavirus epitopes were not captured. KLL-specific TRB repertoires were found to be diverse and largely private, with only one public clonotype, shared by two patients, identified among roughly 400 unique sequences. One limitation of the study is the small sample size (n = 12 patients). Significantly improved MCC-specific survival was associated with a higher intratumoral fraction of KLL-specific T cells (about 1.9-18% versus roughly 0-0.15%). More unique KLL-specific clonotypes in tumors (roughly 5-108 vs 0-3) was associated with a significant MCC-specific survival advantage (P = 0.0051).

This sequence uses TRBV5-4 and TRBJ1-2, with the D gene uncertain. This clonotype originated in a man aged 50 to 59 with Merkel cell carcinoma. The specimen sequenced was lymph node tissue. The nucleotide sequence reads as follows: TGTGCCAGCAGCTTGAAAGACACTTTCCATTATGGCTACACCTTC. The encoded protein is CASSLKDTFHYGYTF.